A single sample gave rise to the 13 T cell receptor beta chains below, sequenced in a study of tumor-infiltrating lymphocytes in primary liver carcinoma. Out of unsorted whole blood came the blood RNA, and germline DNA was extracted as well. From about 0.45 ug total RNA, TCR beta cDNA was generated with a primer in the constant region. Slightly modified ARM-PCR served as the procedure for the TCR beta libraries. These libraries came from three rounds of nested multiplex PCR. TRBV1-TRBV30 forward and Cbeta reverse primers drove the first two roughly 10-cycle rounds. TCRdb independently ran MiXCR on the multiplex PCR reads; one entry per CDR3 protein. The profile shows 190,000 or so distinct CDR3 sequences, around three fifths of them singletons. The sequencing sample was made of peripheral blood. These receptors originate from a woman aged 55-69 years with primary liver carcinoma and hepatitis B virus infection.

This clonotype was counted only a few times. The chain recombines TRBV4-1 with TRBJ1-4; 7 bases match TRBD1. Germline CDR1 is MGHRA and CDR2 is YSYEKL. The CDR3 has 17 amino acids. The V and J ends lost 0 bases and 8 bases, in that order; junction bases with no gene match: 12. The CDR3 region has the DNA TGCGCCAGCAGCCAAGATTCTGGGACAGTTATTGGGGAAAAACTGTTTTTT. Protein sequence: CASSQDSGTVIGEKLFF.

This clonotype was seen once. One junction end does not reproduce the germline sequence, and a read error may be involved. This chain uses TRBV29-1 with TRBJ2-1; D is unclear. Per the germline V gene, CDR1 is SQVTM and CDR2 is ANQGSEA. The CDR3 runs to 11 residues. CDR3 loop: CSVDRVNGQFF. CDR3 coding DNA: TGCAGCGTTGATCGGGTGAATGGGCAGTTCTTC.

In its sample, this clonotype was seen many times. The chain couples TRBV11-2 to TRBJ2-1, with TRBD2 matching over 9 bases. Germline loops: CDR1 SGHAT, CDR2 FQNNGV. Unmatched junction bases numbered 11, after V lost 0 bases and J lost 8 bases. The CDR3 extends over 17 amino acids. The CDR3: CASSLDPPAGGRDEQFF. CDR3 DNA: TGTGCCAGCAGCTTAGATCCTCCAGCGGGAGGAAGAGATGAGCAGTTCTTC.

This rearrangement joins TRBV5-1 to TRBJ2-1; 12 bases align to TRBD2. The CDR3 loop spans 17 amino acids. Germline CDR1 is SGHRS and CDR2 is YFSETQ. V was pared by 3 bases and J by 5 bases, with 9 bases of the junction left unmatched. This CDR3 is CASSSLAGGPQNNEQFF. The CDR3 nucleotides are TGCGCCAGCAGCTCTCTAGCGGGAGGGCCTCAGAACAATGAGCAGTTCTTC.

This clonotype was counted only a few times. The V call is TRBV7-9, the J call TRBJ2-7, with 14 bases matching TRBD2. This CDR3 is 16 amino acids long. After removal of 4 bases from V and 3 bases from J, the junction contained 5 bases not matched to a gene. Germline CDR1 reads SEHNR; CDR2 reads FQNEAQ (reference sequence). DNA of the CDR3: TGTGCCAGCAGCTCAGGCGGGACTAGCGGGAGCTACGAGCAGTACTTC. Translation gives CASSSGGTSGSYEQYF.

Turning to this clonotype: One junction end does not reproduce the germline sequence, and a read error may be involved. The chain recombines TRBV7-9 with TRBJ2-2, with 9 positions matching TRBD1. Looked up from germline, CDR1 is SEHNR and CDR2 is FQNEAQ (reference sequence). CDR3 length: 15 residues. CDR3 residues: CASSSGQGYTGEPFF. The DNA of the CDR3 is TGTGCCAGCAGCTCGGGACAGGGTTACACCGGGGAGCCGTTTTTT.

Regarding this clonotype: The junction shows a germline mismatch at one end, possibly a read error. The genes are TRBV11-2 and TRBJ2-2; no clear D gene. Per the germline V gene, CDR1 is SGHAT and CDR2 is FQNNGV. The CDR3 has 13 amino acids. The CDR3 protein is CSSSLVLSGELFF. DNA of the CDR3: TGTTCCAGCAGCTTAGTTCTGTCCGGTGAGCTGTTTTTT.

Regarding this clonotype: A much larger clone sits a single nucleotide away, making a read error possible. The chain is built from TRBV6-1 and TRBJ2-7; no clear D gene. The CDR3 contains 11 residues. Germline assignment: CDR1 MNHNS and CDR2 SASEGT. The CDR3 region has the DNA TGTGCCAGCAGTGAAGCCTACGGGCAGTACTTC. Its protein is CASSEAYGQYF.

Concerning this clonotype: An end of the junction does not agree with germline; a read error may underlie this. This chain uses TRBV12-3 or TRBV12-4 with TRBJ2-2; 9 nucleotides line up with TRBD1. This CDR3 contains 15 residues. The CDR3 spells CVSSPGQGKSRELFF. In DNA form, the CDR3 reads TGTGTCAGCAGCCCTGGACAGGGGAAAAGTAGGGAGCTGTTTTTT.

This clonotype has just one count. The CDR3 carries no conserved terminal phenylalanine or tryptophan, so it likely arises from a read error. The V gene is TRBV5-6, the J gene TRBJ2-3, with D possibly TRBD2 on 6 matching bases. The CDR3 has 15 amino acids. The V gene's germline CDR1 is SGHDT and CDR2 YYEEEE. Trimming left V 6 bases short and J 6 bases short, with 20 bases between. CDR3 in DNA: TGTGCCAGCACCCAAGGCTTACGGGGGACGGATACGCAGTATTAT. It codes for CASTQGLRGTDTQYY.

This chain joins TRBV11-2 and TRBJ2-5; tentatively, D is TRBD2 (5 bases). V was shortened by 5 bases and J by 2 bases, with 12 bases between the two germline ends. The CDR3 sequence is 14 residues long. Germline V gives CDR1 SGHAT, CDR2 FQNNGV. The CDR3 region is CASSARRTQETQYF. The CDR3 region has the DNA TGTGCCAGCAGCGCCCGACGGACTCAAGAGACCCAGTACTTC.

For this clonotype: This clone may be a read error of a much larger clone one base away. The chain employs TRBV7-8 and TRBJ2-7; D remains ambiguous. Germline loops: CDR1 SGHVS, CDR2 FQNEAQ. V gave up 2 bases and J gave up 2 bases, with 13 bases separating them. This CDR3 region has 15 residues. DNA of the CDR3: TGTGCCAGCAGCTTACTTCCGTGGGTAACCTACGAGCAGTACTTC. Its translation is CASSLLPWVTYEQYF.

The table lists this clonotype with a count of one. This chain joins TRBV4-1 and TRBJ2-5; TRBD2 agrees at 7 bases. In germline, CDR1 is MGHRA, CDR2 YSYEKL. The length of the CDR3 is 16 residues. J gave up 4 bases and V 6 bases, and 14 bases lay outside the gene matches. Here the CDR3 reads CASSLVTDGRGETQYF. The CDR3 DNA follows: TGCGCCAGCAGTCTAGTGACAGATGGGAGGGGAGAGACCCAGTACTTC.